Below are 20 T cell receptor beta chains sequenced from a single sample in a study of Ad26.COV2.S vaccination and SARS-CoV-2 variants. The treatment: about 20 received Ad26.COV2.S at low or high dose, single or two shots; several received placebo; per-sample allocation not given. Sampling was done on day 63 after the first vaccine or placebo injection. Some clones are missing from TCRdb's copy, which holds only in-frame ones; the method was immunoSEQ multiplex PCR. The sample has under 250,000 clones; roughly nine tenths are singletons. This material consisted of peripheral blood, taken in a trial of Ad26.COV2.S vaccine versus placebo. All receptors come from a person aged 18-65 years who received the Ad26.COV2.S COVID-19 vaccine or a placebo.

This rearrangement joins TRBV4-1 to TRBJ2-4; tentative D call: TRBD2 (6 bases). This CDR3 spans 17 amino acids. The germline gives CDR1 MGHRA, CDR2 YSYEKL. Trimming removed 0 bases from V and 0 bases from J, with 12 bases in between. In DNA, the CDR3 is TGCGCCAGCAGCCAAGAAGGAGGGACCTTAGCCAAAAACATTCAGTACTTC. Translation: CASSQEGGTLAKNIQYF.

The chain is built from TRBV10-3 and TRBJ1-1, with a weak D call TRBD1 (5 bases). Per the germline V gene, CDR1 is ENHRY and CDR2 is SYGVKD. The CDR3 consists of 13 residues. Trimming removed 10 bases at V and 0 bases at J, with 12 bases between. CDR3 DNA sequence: TGTGCCACCGAGGACAAAATGAACACTGAAGCTTTCTTT. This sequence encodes CATEDKMNTEAFF.

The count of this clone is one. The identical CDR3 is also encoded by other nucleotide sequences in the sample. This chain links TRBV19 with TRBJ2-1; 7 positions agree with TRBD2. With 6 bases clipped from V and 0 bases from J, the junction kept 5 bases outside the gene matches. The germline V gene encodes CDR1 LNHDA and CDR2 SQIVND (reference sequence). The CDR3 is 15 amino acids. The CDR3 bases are TGTGCCAGTAGCGAGGGGAGGGGCTCCTACAATGAGCAGTTCTTC. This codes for CASSEGRGSYNEQFF.

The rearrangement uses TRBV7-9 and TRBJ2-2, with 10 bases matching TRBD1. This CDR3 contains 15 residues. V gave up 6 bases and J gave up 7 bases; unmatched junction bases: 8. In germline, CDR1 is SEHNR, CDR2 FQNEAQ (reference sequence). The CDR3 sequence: CASSARQGAGGELFF. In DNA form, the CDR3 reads TGTGCCAGCAGTGCCAGACAGGGGGCTGGCGGGGAGCTGTTTTTT. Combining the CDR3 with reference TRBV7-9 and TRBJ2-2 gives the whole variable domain DTGVSQNPRHKITKRGQNVTFRCDPISEHNRLYWYRQTLGQGPEFLTYFQNEAQLEKSRLLSDRFSAERPKGSFSTLEIQRTEQGDSAMYLCASSARQGAGGELFFGEGSRLTVL.

The CDR3 nucleotides are TGTGCCAGCAGCTCCTTGAATGAGCAGTTCTTC. This gives the protein CASSSLNEQFF. The chain carries TRBV7-2 and TRBJ2-1; D ambiguous. The CDR3 contains 11 residues. The germline CDR1 and CDR2 sequences are SGHTA and FQGNSA. Trimming stripped 4 bases from V and 7 bases from J, with 5 bases between.

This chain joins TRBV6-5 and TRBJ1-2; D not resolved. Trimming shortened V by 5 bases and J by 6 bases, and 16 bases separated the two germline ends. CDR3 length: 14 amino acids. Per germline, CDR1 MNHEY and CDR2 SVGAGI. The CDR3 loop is CASSLSGTSNGYTF. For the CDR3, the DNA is TGTGCCAGCAGTCTTTCAGGCACATCAAATGGCTACACCTTC.

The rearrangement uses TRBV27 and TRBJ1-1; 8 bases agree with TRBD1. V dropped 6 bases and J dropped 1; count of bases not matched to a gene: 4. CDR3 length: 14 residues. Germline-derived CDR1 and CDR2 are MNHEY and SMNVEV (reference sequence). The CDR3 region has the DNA TGTGCCAGCAGGGGGACAGGACGGAACACTGAAGCTTTCTTT. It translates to CASRGTGRNTEAFF.

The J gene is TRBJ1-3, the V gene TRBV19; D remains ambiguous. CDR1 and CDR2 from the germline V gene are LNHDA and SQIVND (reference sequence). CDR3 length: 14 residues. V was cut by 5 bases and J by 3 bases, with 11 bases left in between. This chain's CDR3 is CASSPSGSGNTIYF. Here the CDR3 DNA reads TGTGCCAGTAGTCCCTCGGGCAGTGGAAACACCATATATTTT.

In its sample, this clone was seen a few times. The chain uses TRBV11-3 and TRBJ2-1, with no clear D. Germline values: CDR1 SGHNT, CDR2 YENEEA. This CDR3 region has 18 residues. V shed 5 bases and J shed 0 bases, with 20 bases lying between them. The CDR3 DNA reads TGTGCCAGCAGCCAAACCCTAAACCCTGCGAGCTCCTACAATGAGCAGTTCTTC. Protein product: CASSQTLNPASSYNEQFF.

DNA for the CDR3: TGTGCCAGCAGCTTAGCTACAGGGGGCACGAGGAACACTGAAGCTTTCTTT. It codes for CASSLATGGTRNTEAFF. This chain joins TRBV5-6 and TRBJ1-1; 9 nucleotides agree with TRBD1. The CDR3 totals 17 residues. The junction had 9 bases not matched to a gene; V was cut back by 2 bases and J by 1 base. In germline, CDR1 is SGHDT, CDR2 YYEEEE.

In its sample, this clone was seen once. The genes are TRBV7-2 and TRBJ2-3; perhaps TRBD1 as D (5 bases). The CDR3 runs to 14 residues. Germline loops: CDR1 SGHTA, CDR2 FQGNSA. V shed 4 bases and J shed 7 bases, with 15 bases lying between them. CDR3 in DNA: TGTGCCAGCAGCTCCCTCCGGACACGGCATACGCAGTATTTT. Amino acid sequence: CASSSLRTRHTQYF.

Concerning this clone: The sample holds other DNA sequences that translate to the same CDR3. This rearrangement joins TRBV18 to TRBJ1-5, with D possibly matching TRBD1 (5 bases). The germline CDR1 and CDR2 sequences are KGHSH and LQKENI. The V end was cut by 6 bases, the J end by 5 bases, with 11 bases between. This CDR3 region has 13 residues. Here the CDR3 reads CASSQDRDQPQHF. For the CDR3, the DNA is TGTGCCAGCTCCCAAGACAGAGATCAGCCCCAGCATTTT. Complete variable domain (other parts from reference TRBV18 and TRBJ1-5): NAGVMQNPRHLVRRRGQEARLRCSPMKGHSHVYWYRQLPEEGLKFMVYLQKENIIDESGMPKERFSAEFPKEGPSILRIQQVVRGDSAAYFCASSQDRDQPQHFGDGTRLSIL.

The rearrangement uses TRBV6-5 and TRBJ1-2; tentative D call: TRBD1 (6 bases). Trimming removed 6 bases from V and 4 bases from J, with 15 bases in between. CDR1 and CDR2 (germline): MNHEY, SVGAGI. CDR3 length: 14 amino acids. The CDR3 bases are TGTGCCAGCAGGGCCACAGGGAACTCCTATGGCTACACCTTC. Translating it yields CASRATGNSYGYTF.

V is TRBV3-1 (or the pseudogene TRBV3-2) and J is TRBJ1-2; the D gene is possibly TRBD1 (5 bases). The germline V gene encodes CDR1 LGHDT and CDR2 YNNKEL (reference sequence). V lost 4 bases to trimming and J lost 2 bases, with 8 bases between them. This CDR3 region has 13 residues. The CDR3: CASSRQGNYGYTF. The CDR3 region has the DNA TGTGCCAGCAGCCGGCAGGGAAACTATGGCTACACCTTC.

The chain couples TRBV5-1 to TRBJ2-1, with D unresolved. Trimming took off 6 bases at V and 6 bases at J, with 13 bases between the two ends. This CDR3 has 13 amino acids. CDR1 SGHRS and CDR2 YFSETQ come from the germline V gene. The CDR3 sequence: CASKTVPGNEQFF. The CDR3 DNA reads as TGCGCCAGCAAAACCGTCCCCGGCAATGAGCAGTTCTTC.

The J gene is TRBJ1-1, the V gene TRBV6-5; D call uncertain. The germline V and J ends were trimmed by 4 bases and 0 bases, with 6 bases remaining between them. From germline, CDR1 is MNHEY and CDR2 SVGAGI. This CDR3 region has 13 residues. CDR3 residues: CASSSQMNTEAFF. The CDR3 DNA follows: TGTGCCAGCAGTTCCCAGATGAACACTGAAGCTTTCTTT.

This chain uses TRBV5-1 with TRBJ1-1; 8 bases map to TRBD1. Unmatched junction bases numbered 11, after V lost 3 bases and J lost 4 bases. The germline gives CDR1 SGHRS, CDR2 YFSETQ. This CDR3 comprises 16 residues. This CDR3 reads CASSSEAGGLGTEAFF. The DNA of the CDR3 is TGCGCCAGCAGCTCGGAGGCAGGGGGCTTGGGCACTGAAGCTTTCTTT.

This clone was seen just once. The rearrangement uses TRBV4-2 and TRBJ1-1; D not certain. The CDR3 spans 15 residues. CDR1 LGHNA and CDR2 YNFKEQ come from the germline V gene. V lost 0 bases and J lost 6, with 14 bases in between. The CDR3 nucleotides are TGTGCCAGCAGCCAAGATTTGGGATATGTGGCTGAAGCTTTCTTT. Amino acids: CASSQDLGYVAEAFF.

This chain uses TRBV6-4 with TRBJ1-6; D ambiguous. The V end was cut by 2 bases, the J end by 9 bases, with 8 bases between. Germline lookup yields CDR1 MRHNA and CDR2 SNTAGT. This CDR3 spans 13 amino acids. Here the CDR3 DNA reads TGTGCCAGCAGTGACAGCCGCACTTCACCCCTCCACTTT. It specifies CASSDSRTSPLHF.

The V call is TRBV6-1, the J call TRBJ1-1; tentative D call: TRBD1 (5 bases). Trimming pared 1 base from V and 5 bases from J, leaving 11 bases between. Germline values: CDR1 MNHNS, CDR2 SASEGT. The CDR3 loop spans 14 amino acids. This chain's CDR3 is CASSEGGWGTEAFF. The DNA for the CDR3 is TGTGCCAGCAGTGAAGGGGGTTGGGGGACTGAAGCTTTCTTT.